This T cell receptor beta chain originates from a study of OX40 agonist ivuxolimab in advanced cancers. Study at large: Ivuxolimab, an agonist antibody against OX40 (CD134), was given to patients. Dose-escalation patients suffered from hepatocellular carcinoma, melanoma, renal cell or head and neck cancer. Among those enrolled, mean age was 60 years (range roughly 23 to 85) and 82.7% were male.

On this clone: Antigen unknown.

The study, taken as a whole, reports: Clonal expansion was seen in CD4+ and CD8+ blood T cells by week 6 at 0.1 to 3.0 mg/kg.

The CDR3 covers 12 residues. The germline CDR1 and CDR2 sequences are SEHNR and FQNEAQ (reference sequence). With 5 bases removed from V and 4 bases from J, the gap between germline ends came to 9 bases. Profiling relied on immunoSEQ multiplex PCR, and the TCRdb table lists in-frame clones only, not all of them. In the table there are approximately 10,000 clones, approximately 70% of which are singletons. Sequencing used CD4+ or CD8+ T cells sorted from blood, obtained in a trial of the OX40 agonist ivuxolimab. This TCR came from an adult with an advanced solid tumor such as melanoma, head and neck, liver or kidney cancer. This chain links TRBV7-9 with TRBJ2-7, with D possibly matching TRBD2 (6 bases). For the CDR3, the DNA is TGTGCCAGCAGCCCTGGGGGGTACGAGCAGTACTTC. This translates into CASSPGGYEQYF.